This T cell receptor (beta chain) was obtained from a study of blood T cell repertoires in COVID-19. The wider study: The United States, Italy and Spain supplied acute and convalescent COVID-19 samples. T cells, B-cell-depleted T cells, or PBMCs provided the cDNA or gDNA that served as material.

Seattle patient enrollment occurred during active infection, with longitudinal follow-up thereafter. Study processing details: Estimation of nucleated cell counts relied on the amplification of reference gene primers. Profiled with immunoSEQ multiplex PCR; TCRdb holds only in-frame clones, not every one. The V and J calls and the clone size are those of that table, but D and trimming were determined from the DNA. The sample carries over 450,000 clones, approximately 91% recorded once. This clone was detected only once. Germline CDR1 and CDR2: LNHDA and SQIVND (reference sequence). Between the trimmed V and J ends, which lost 3 bases and 4 bases, there was a span of 7 bases. This CDR3 comprises 13 residues.

The sequence was obtained from a woman aged 45-65 years with COVID-19, enrolled during active disease. The chain uses TRBV19 and TRBJ2-1; maybe TRBD2 (6 bases). Material: peripheral blood. The CDR3 reads CASSIGGYNEQFF. For the CDR3, the DNA is TGTGCCAGTAGTATTGGAGGGTACAATGAGCAGTTCTTC.